This entry concerns a single T cell receptor beta chain. Its specificity is unknown. Investigators performed immunoSEQ version v3.0 at survey level. Using immunoSEQ multiplex PCR, the repertoire was profiled, and TCRdb retains in-frame clones only, with some absent. The sample holds 30,000 or so clones, less than 90% seen once. Every single participant having HIV got treatment inside the United States. This sample is drawn from a study of long-term antiretroviral therapy in people with HIV. Findings and caveats of the study: Pre-ART expanded clones dominated the repertoire at every time point.

The CDR3 has 15 amino acids. The germline V and J ends were trimmed by 2 bases and 4 bases, with 15 bases remaining between them. This clonotype originated in a young man with HIV. Sequences were derived from unsorted PBMCs, sampled 0.4 years after starting antiretroviral therapy. The V and J genes are TRBV5-3 and TRBJ1-2; tentative D call: TRBD1 (5 bases). TRBV5-3 carries the ORF label, with uncertain function. This CDR3 is CARSFLGGIGYGYTF. The CDR3 DNA reads TGTGCCAGAAGCTTTCTCGGGGGAATAGGCTATGGCTACACCTTC.